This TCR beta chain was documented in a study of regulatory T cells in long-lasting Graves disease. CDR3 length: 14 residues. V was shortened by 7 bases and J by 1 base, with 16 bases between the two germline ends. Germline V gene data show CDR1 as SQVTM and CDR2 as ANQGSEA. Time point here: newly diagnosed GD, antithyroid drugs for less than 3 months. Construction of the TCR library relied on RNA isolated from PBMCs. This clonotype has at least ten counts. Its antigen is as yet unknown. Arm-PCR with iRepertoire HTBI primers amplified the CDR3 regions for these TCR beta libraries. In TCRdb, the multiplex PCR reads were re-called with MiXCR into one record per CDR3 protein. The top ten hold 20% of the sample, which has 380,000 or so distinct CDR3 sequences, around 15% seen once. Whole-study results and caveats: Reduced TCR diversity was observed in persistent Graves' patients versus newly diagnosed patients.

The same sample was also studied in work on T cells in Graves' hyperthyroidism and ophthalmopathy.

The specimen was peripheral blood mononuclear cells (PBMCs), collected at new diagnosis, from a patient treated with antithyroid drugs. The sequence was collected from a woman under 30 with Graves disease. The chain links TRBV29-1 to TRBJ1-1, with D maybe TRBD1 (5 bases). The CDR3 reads CSAIKGTANTEAFF. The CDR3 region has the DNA TGCAGCGCAATAAAGGGGACGGCGAACACTGAAGCTTTCTTT.